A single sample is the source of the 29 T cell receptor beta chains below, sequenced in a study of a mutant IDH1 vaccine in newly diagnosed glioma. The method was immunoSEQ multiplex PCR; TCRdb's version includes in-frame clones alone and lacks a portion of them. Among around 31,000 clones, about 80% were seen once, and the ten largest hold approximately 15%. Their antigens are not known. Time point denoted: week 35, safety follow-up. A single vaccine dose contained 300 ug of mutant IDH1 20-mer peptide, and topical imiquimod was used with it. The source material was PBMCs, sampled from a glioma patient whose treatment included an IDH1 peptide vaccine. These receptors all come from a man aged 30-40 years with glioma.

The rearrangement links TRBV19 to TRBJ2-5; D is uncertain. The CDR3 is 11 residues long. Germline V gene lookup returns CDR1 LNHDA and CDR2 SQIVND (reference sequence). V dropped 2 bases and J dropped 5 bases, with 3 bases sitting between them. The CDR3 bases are TGTGCCAGTAGTATAAAGGAGACCCAGTACTTC. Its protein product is CASSIKETQYF.

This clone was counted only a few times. CDR3 region: CASSLRVGRGLPDEQYF. As DNA, the CDR3 is TGTGCCAGCAGCTTGAGGGTCGGGAGAGGCCTCCCGGACGAGCAGTACTTC. The gene calls are TRBV5-4 and TRBJ2-7; the D gene is possibly TRBD2 (6 bases). Germline V gives CDR1 SGHNT, CDR2 YYREEE (reference sequence). The CDR3 covers 17 residues. V was cut by 1 base and J by 5 bases, with 22 bases left in between.

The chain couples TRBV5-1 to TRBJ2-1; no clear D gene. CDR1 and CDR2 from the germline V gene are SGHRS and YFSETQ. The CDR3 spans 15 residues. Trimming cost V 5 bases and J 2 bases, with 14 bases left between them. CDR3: CASSRRSQAYNEQFF. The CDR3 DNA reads TGCGCCAGCAGTCGTAGGTCGCAAGCCTACAATGAGCAGTTCTTC.

CDR3 nucleotides: TGTGCCAGCAGCTTAATCTACGAGCAGTACTTC. This encodes CASSLIYEQYF. V and J are TRBV11-2 and TRBJ2-7; D unclear. Germline V gives CDR1 SGHAT, CDR2 FQNNGV. The V and J ends lost 2 bases and 3 bases respectively, with 2 bases between them. The CDR3 sequence is 11 residues long.

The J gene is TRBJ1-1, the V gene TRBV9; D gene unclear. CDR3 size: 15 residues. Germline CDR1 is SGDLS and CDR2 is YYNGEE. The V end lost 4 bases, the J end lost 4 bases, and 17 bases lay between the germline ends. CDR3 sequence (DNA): TGTGCCAGCAGCCCAAAAGGAAGGGATAGCACTGAAGCTTTCTTT. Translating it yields CASSPKGRDSTEAFF.

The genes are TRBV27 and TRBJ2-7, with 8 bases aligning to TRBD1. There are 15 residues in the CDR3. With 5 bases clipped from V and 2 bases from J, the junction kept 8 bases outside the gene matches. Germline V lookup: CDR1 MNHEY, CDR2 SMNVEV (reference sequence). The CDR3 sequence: CASSAWDRRTYEQYF. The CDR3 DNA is TGTGCCAGCAGTGCTTGGGACAGGCGGACCTACGAGCAGTACTTC.

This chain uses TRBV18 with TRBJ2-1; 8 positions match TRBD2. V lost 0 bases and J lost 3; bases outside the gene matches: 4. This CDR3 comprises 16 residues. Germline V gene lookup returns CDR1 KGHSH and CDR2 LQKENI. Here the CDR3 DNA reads TGTGCCAGCTCACCACCGGGGCTAGCGGGCTACAATGAGCAGTTCTTC. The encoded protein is CASSPPGLAGYNEQFF.

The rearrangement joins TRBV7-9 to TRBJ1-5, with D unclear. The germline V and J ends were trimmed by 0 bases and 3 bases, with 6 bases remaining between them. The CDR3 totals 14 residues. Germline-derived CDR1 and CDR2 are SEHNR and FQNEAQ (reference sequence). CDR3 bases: TGTGCCAGCAGCTTAGCCGGCCCCAATCAGCCCCAGCATTTT. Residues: CASSLAGPNQPQHF.

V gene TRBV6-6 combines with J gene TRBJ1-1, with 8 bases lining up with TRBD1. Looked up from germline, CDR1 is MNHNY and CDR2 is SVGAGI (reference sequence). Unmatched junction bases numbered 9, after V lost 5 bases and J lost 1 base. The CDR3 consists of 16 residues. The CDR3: CASSLAIGTGNTEAFF. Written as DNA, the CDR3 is TGTGCCAGCAGTCTGGCTATTGGGACAGGGAACACTGAAGCTTTCTTT.

The CDR3 DNA is TGCGCCAGCAGCCAAGATGTAGCCGGGGCAGGTTACGAGCAGTACTTC. Translating it yields CASSQDVAGAGYEQYF. The rearrangement uses TRBV4-1 and TRBJ2-7, with D perhaps being TRBD1 or TRBD2 (5 bases each). Germline V lookup: CDR1 MGHRA, CDR2 YSYEKL. Trimming removed 0 bases from V and 4 bases from J, with 16 bases in between. The CDR3 loop spans 16 amino acids.

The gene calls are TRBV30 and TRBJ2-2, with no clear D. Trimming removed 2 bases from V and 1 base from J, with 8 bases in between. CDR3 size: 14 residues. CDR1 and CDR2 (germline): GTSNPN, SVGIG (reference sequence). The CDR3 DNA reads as TGTGCCTGGAGTATCGGTTTGAACACCGGGGAGCTGTTTTTT. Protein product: CAWSIGLNTGELFF.

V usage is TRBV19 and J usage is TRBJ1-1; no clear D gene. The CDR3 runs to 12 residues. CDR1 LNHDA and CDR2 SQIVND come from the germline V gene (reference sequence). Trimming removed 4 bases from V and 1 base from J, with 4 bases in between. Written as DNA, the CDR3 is TGTGCCAGTAGTAAAGGGAACACTGAAGCTTTCTTT. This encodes CASSKGNTEAFF. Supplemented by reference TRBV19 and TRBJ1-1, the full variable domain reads DGGITQSPKYLFRKEGQNVTLSCEQNLNHDAMYWYRQDPGQGLRLIYYSQIVNDFQKGDIAEGYSVSREKKESFPLTVTSAQKNPTAFYLCASSKGNTEAFFGQGTRLTVV.

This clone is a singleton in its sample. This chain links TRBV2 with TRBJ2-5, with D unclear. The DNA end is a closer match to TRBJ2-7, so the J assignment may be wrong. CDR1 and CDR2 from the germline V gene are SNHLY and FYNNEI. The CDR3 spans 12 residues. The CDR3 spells CASSASYYEQYF. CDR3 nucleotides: TGTGCCAGCAGCGCGTCATACTACGAGCAGTACTTC.

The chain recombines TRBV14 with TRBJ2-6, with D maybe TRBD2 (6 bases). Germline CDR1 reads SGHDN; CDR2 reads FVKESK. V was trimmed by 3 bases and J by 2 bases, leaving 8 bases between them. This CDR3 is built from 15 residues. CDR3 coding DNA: TGTGCCAGCAGCCATTCGGGGGCTGGGGCCAACGTCCTGACTTTC. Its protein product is CASSHSGAGANVLTF.

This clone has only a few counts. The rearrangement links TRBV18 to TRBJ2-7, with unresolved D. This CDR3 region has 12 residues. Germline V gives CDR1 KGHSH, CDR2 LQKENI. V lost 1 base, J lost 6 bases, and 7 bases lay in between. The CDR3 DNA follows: TGTGCCAGCTCACCACTGGAGTCCGAGCAGTACTTC. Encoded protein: CASSPLESEQYF.

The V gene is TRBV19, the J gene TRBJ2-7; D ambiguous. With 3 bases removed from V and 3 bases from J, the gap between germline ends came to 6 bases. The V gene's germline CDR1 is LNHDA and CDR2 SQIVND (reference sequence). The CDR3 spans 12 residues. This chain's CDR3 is CASSIPGYEQYF. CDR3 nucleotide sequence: TGTGCCAGTAGTATTCCGGGCTACGAGCAGTACTTC.

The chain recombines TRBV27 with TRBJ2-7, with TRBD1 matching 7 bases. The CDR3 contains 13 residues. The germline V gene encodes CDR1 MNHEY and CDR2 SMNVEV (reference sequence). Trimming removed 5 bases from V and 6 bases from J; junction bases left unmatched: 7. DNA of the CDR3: TGTGCCAGCAGTCTACGACAGGGTGGCGAGCAGTACTTC. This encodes CASSLRQGGEQYF.

CDR3: CASSESYQETQYF. CDR3 nucleotides: TGCGCCAGCAGTGAGTCCTACCAAGAGACCCAGTACTTC. V gene TRBV10-2 combines with J gene TRBJ2-5; D uncertain. Trimming shortened V by 0 bases and J by 0 bases, and 2 bases separated the two germline ends. This CDR3 is 13 amino acids long. Germline loops: CDR1 WSHSY, CDR2 SAAADI.

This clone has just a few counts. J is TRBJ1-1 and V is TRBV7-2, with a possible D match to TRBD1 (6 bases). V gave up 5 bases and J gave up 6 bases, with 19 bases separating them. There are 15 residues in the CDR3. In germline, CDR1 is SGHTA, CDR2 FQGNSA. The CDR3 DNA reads TGTGCCAGCAGCCAGAGGGGGGGTCGGAGGGCTGAAGCTTTCTTT. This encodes CASSQRGGRRAEAFF. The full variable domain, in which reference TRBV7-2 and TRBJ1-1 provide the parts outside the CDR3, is GAGVSQSPSNKVTEKGKDVELRCDPISGHTALYWYRQSLGQGLEFLIYFQGNSAPDKSGLPSDRFSAERTGGSVSTLTIQRTQQEDSAVYLCASSQRGGRRAEAFFGQGTRLTVV.

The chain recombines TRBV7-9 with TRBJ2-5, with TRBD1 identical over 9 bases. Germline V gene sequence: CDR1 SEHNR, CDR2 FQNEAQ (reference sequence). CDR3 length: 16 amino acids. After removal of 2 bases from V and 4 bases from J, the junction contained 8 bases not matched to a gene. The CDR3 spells CASSLHGTGRGETQYF. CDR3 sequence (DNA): TGTGCCAGCAGCTTACACGGGACAGGGAGAGGAGAGACCCAGTACTTC.

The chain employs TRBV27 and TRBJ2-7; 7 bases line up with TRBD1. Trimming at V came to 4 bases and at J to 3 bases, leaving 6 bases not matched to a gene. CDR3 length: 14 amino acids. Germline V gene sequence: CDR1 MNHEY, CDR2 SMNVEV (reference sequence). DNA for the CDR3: TGTGCCAGCAGTTCAGCCGGGGACAGCTACGAGCAGTACTTC. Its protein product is CASSSAGDSYEQYF.

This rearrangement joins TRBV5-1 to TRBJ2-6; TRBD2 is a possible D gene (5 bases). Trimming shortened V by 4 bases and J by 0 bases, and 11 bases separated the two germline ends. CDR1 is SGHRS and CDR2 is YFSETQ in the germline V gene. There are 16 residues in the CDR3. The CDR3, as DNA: TGCGCCAGCAGCAGTGGACGGGACTCTGGGGCCAACGTCCTGACTTTC. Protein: CASSSGRDSGANVLTF.

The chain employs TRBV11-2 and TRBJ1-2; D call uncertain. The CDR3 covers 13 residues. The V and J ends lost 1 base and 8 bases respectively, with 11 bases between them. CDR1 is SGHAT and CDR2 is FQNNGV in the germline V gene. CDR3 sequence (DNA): TGTGCCAGCAGCTTAGTTTGGTCGGGCGGCTACACCTTC. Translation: CASSLVWSGGYTF.

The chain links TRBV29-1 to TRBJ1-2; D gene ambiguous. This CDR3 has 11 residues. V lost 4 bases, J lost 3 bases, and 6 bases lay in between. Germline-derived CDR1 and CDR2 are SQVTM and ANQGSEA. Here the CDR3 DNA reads TGCAGCGTTGGGCAGGACTATGGCTACACCTTC. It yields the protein CSVGQDYGYTF.

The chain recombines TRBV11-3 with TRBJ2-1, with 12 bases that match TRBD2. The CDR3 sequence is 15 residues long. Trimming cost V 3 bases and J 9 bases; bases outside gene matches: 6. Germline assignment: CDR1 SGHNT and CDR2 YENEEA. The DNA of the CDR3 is TGTGCCAGCAGCTTCCGGACTAGCGGGACGAGTGAGCAGTTCTTC. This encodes CASSFRTSGTSEQFF. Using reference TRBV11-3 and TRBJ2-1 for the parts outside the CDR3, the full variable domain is EAGVVQSPRYKIIEKKQPVAFWCNPISGHNTLYWYLQNLGQGPELLIRYENEEAVDDSQLPKDRFSAERLKGVDSTLKIQPAELGDSAVYLCASSFRTSGTSEQFFGPGTRLTVL.

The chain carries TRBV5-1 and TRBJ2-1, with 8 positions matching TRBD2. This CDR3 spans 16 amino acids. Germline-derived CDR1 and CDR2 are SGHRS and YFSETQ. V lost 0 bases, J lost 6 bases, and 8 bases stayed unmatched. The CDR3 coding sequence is TGCGCCAGCAGCTTGGCCGGGGCGGGAGGTACCAATGAGCAGTTCTTC. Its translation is CASSLAGAGGTNEQFF.

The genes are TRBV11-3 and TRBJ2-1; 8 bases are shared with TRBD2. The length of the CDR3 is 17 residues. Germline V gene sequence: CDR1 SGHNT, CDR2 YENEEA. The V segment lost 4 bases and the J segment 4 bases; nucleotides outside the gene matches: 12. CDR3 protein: CASSSAVLAEPYNEQFF. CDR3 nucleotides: TGTGCCAGCAGCTCCGCCGTACTAGCGGAACCGTACAATGAGCAGTTCTTC.

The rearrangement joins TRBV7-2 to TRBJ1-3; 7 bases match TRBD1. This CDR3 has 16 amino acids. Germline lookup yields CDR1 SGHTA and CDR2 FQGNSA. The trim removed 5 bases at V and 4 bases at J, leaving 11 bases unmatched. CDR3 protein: CASSPRLTGAGNTIYF. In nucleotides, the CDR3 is TGTGCCAGCAGCCCCCGACTAACAGGGGCCGGAAACACCATATATTTT.

The CDR3 DNA follows: TGTGCCAGCGGACCGGGACAGAGGAGGCAGTTCTTC. Residues: CASGPGQRRQFF. This sequence joins TRBV27 and TRBJ2-1; TRBD1 matches 7 bases. V trimming: 8 bases; J trimming: 12 bases; junction bases outside the gene matches: 10. The CDR3 covers 12 residues. Germline loops: CDR1 MNHEY, CDR2 SMNVEV (reference sequence).